Listed below are T cell receptor beta chains from one sample, sequenced in a study of T cells in Graves' hyperthyroidism and ophthalmopathy. Each CDR3 protein is one row after TCRdb ran MiXCR on the multiplex PCR reads. The sample has about 350,000 distinct CDR3 sequences; more than 11% are singletons. The sequenced sample was blood. Receptor source: a woman in her 30s with Graves' hyperthyroidism. The CDR3 runs from the conserved cysteine through the conserved F or W. D genes are given only for firm matches. The size field is filled for only some rows; it gives once, few, many or a size class.

V gene: TRBV9; J gene: TRBJ2-7; D gene: .; clone size: many; CDR3 protein: CASSVASSLLDYEQYF; CDR3 DNA: TGTGCCAGCAGCGTAGCTTCGAGCCTCCTTGACTACGAGCAGTACTTC
V gene: TRBV24-1; J gene: TRBJ2-7; D gene: .; clone size: many; CDR3 protein: CATSDFEGSEQYF; CDR3 DNA: TGTGCCACCAGTGATTTTGAGGGAAGCGAGCAGTACTTC
V gene: TRBV5-1; J gene: TRBJ2-2; D gene: TRBD2; clone size: .; CDR3 protein: CASSLGYSSGTADRLFF; CDR3 DNA: TGCGCCAGCAGCTTGGGCTACTCAAGCGGGACCGCTGACAGGCTGTTTTTT
V gene: TRBV19; J gene: TRBJ1-5; D gene: .; clone size: .; CDR3 protein: CASSPSAGGGNQPQHF; CDR3 DNA: TGTGCCAGTAGTCCCTCGGCGGGGGGGGGCAATCAGCCCCAGCATTTT
V gene: TRBV12-3/TRBV12-4; J gene: TRBJ1-5; D gene: .; clone size: few; CDR3 protein: CASRTSGTDNQPQHF; CDR3 DNA: TGTGCCAGCAGAACATCCGGGACTGATAATCAGCCCCAGCATTTT
V gene: TRBV10-3; J gene: TRBJ2-7; D gene: TRBD1; clone size: .; CDR3 protein: CAIRKDRDSYEQYF; CDR3 DNA: TGTGCCATCAGGAAGGACAGGGACTCCTACGAGCAGTACTTC
V gene: TRBV5-4; J gene: TRBJ2-3; D gene: .; clone size: few; CDR3 protein: CASSLGRAGLTDTQYF; CDR3 DNA: TGTGCCAGCAGCTTGGGGAGGGCAGGTCTGACAGATACGCAGTATTTT
V gene: TRBV6-1; J gene: TRBJ1-5; D gene: TRBD1; clone size: many; CDR3 protein: CASSSDREGQPQHF; CDR3 DNA: TGTGCCAGCAGTAGTGACAGGGAAGGCCAGCCCCAGCATTTT
V gene: TRBV7-3; J gene: TRBJ2-7; D gene: .; clone size: few; CDR3 protein: CASSLSGTDTYEQYF; CDR3 DNA: TGTGCCAGCAGCTTATCCGGGACGGACACCTACGAGCAGTACTTC
V gene: TRBV7-8; J gene: TRBJ1-1; D gene: TRBD1; clone size: .; CDR3 protein: CASSLAEGQRAFF; CDR3 DNA: TGTGCCAGCAGCTTAGCTGAGGGACAGCGGGCTTTCTTT
V gene: TRBV6-2/TRBV6-3; J gene: TRBJ2-7; D gene: .; clone size: many; CDR3 protein: CASTLRRAVEYEQYF; CDR3 DNA: TGTGCCAGCACTTTACGACGGGCCGTTGAATACGAGCAGTACTTC
V gene: TRBV6-8; J gene: TRBJ1-5; D gene: .; clone size: .; CDR3 protein: CASSYGGEGQPQHF; CDR3 DNA: TGTGCCAGCAGTTACGGTGGGGAGGGCCAGCCCCAGCATTTT
V gene: TRBV30; J gene: TRBJ1-6; D gene: .; clone size: few; CDR3 protein: CAWEGGASPLHF; CDR3 DNA: TGTGCCTGGGAAGGAGGGGCTTCACCCCTCCACTTT
V gene: TRBV11-1; J gene: TRBJ2-7; D gene: .; clone size: many; CDR3 protein: CASSMGAREYEQYF; CDR3 DNA: TGTGCCAGCAGCATGGGGGCGCGGGAATACGAGCAGTACTTC
V gene: TRBV15; J gene: TRBJ2-3; D gene: TRBD2; clone size: few; CDR3 protein: CATSRDRAGRSDTQYF; CDR3 DNA: TGTGCCACCAGCAGAGATCGAGCGGGACGATCAGATACGCAGTATTTT
V gene: TRBV7-9; J gene: TRBJ2-7; D gene: .; clone size: .; CDR3 protein: CASSSVGVYYEQYF; CDR3 DNA: TGTGCCAGCAGCTCCGTTGGGGTGTACTACGAGCAGTACTTC